Sequencing of this TCR beta chain was carried out in a study of blood T cell repertoires in COVID-19 (dated by TCRdb to about 2020). General notes on the study: Collaborator samples came from the United States, Italy and Spain and covered acute and convalescent phases of COVID-19. The prospective study material was composed of cDNA or gDNA derived from T cells, B-cell-depleted T cells, or PBMCs. The dataset comprised deeply sampled blood TCRbeta repertoires from subjects exposed to, actively infected with, or recovered from COVID-19. The repertoires were made available in a free public database intended to serve as a resource for research on the immune response to SARS-CoV-2. The samples were drawn from two sources: the first 160 participants of the ongoing ImmuneRACE study, and over 1,000 subjects contributed by 6 global collaborators. The sample metadata nearly always contained a de-identified subject ID, COVID-19 status, age in years and sex. Where available, HLA class I and class II types were taken from metadata supplied by the sample provider and were not determined by assay-based typing. Broad study findings and their caveats: Clinical and demographic metadata were provided uncurated, with the amount varying by source and participant.

In regard to this clone: The specificity of this receptor is unknown. The input lacks base qualities; no much larger clone sits a single base away.

Participants in the prospective study were aged roughly 18 to 100 years, lived in about two dozen United States geographic areas, and enrolled through a virtual design. Cohort assignment in the prospective study relied on participant-reported clinical history from a screening survey and a study questionnaire. Recovered participants in ImmuneRACE Cohort 3 were defined as having two consecutive negative NP/OP PCR tests, clearance from a healthcare professional, or resolution of symptoms. In the prospective study, whole blood, serum and a nasopharyngeal or oropharyngeal swab were collected from each participant by mobile phlebotomists. Over an approximately 2-month period, participants in the prospective study had the option of providing additional blood draws and questionnaires. Blood samples from the prospective study were shipped frozen or at room temperature prior to DNA extraction. TCRbeta CDR3 regions were amplified from genomic DNA by means of the immunoSEQ Assay, a bias-controlled multiplex PCR. The authors' pipeline ran thus. The number of nucleated cells in each sample was estimated from the amplification of reference gene primers within the assay. To quantify the absolute abundance of each unique TCRbeta CDR3 rearrangement, sequence reads were collapsed and filtered. Productive Simpson clonality was computed per sample as the square root of Simpson's diversity index over productive rearrangements. What TCRdb holds here is the immuneACCESS table cut down to in-frame rearrangements. Part of the clones is not present; checked against another copy, under half of the missing clones reflect an unresolved V gene, and the others are unexplained. V and J calls and clone size are copied from that table; D and trimming were computed from the DNA. A total of over 300,000 clones appear in this sample, around 90% of them only once. The ten largest account for less than 6% of the sample.

In the germline V gene (reference sequence), CDR1 corresponds to WNHNN and CDR2 to SYGVQD. The trim is 2 bases for V and 4 bases for J, with a gap of 17 bases between the germline ends. The CDR3 runs 16 amino acids, cysteine and phenylalanine included. Only the CDR3 DNA is retained, 48 bases long and in frame from the first base. This sequence originates from a woman aged 25 to 39 who had recovered from COVID-19. The receptor chain draws on TRBV10-1 and TRBJ1-1; TRBD1 might be the D gene, on 6 matching bases. The source material was PBMCs or T cells enriched from blood (not recorded which). The DNA is TGCGCCAGCAGTGAGACCCGGGGAAGGGGGATCACTGAAGCTTTCTTT. The translation is CASSETRGRGITEAFF.